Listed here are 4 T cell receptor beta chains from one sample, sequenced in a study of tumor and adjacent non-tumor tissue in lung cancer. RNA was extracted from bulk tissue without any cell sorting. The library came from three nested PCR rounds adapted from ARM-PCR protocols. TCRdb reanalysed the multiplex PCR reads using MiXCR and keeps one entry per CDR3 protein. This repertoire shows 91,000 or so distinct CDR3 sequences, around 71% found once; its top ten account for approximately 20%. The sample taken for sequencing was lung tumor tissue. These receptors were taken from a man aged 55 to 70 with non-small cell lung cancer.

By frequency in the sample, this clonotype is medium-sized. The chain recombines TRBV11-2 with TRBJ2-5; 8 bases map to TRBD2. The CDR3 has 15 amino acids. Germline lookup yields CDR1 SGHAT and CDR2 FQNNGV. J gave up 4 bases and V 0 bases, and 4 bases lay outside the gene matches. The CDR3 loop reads CASSLDHRGGETQYF. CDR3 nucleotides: TGTGCCAGCAGCTTAGATCACCGGGGGGGAGAGACCCAGTACTTC.

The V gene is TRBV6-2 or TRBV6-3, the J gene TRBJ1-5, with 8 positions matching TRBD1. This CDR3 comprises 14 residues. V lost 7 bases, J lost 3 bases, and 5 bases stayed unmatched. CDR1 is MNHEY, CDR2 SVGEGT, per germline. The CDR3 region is CASKRDRINQPQHF. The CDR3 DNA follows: TGTGCCAGCAAGCGGGACAGGATCAATCAGCCCCAGCATTTT.

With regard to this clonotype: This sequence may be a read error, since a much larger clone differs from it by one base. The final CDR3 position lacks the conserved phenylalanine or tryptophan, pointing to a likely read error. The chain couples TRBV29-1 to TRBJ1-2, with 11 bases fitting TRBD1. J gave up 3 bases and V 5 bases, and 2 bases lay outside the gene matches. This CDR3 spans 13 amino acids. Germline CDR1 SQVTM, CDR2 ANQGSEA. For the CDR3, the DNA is TGCAGCGTTCTGGGACAGGGGGACTATGGCTACACCCTC. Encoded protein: CSVLGQGDYGYTL.

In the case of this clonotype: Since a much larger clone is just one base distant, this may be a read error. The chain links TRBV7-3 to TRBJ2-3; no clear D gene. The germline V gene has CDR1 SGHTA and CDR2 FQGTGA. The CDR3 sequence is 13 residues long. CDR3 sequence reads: CASSLIPRDTQCF. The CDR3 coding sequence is TGTGCCAGCAGCTTAATTCCCAGAGATACGCAGTGTTTT.